These 8 T cell receptor beta chains originate from one sample sequenced in a study of cytomegalovirus exposure and HLA in healthy donors. PCR primers comprised 60 Vbeta and 13 Jbeta primers. Method: immunoSEQ multiplex PCR; TCRdb's copy keeps in-frame clones and lacks some. Altogether about 210,000 clones are present, 78% being singletons, with the ten largest covering roughly an eighth. Sequencing was carried out using PBMCs. Source of these receptors: a woman aged 30 to 39 in good health and CMV-seropositive.

The genes are TRBV30 and TRBJ1-1; the D gene is possibly TRBD1 (6 bases). Germline V gene lookup returns CDR1 GTSNPN and CDR2 SVGIG (reference sequence). The CDR3 extends over 14 amino acids. The V and J ends lost 0 bases and 5 bases respectively, with 13 bases between them. CDR3 in amino acids: CAWSVRGARTEAFF. For the CDR3, the DNA is TGTGCCTGGAGTGTACGGGGGGCGCGGACTGAAGCTTTCTTT.

This clone was counted only a few times. The V and J genes are TRBV28 and TRBJ2-7; D is perhaps TRBD1 (6 bases). V lost 5 bases and J 7 bases, leaving 15 bases between the germline ends. Per germline, CDR1 MDHEN and CDR2 SYDVKM. CDR3 length: 13 residues. The CDR3 protein is CASSELGGREQYF. The CDR3 nucleotides are TGTGCCAGCAGTGAACTAGGGGGTAGAGAGCAGTACTTC. Complete variable domain (other parts from reference TRBV28 and TRBJ2-7): DVKVTQSSRYLVKRTGEKVFLECVQDMDHENMFWYRQDPGLGLRLIYFSYDVKMKEKGDIPEGYSVSREKKERFSLILESASTNQTSMYLCASSELGGREQYFGPGTRLTVT.

The chain uses TRBV19 and TRBJ1-5; the D is unclear. CDR1 is LNHDA, CDR2 SQIVND, per germline (reference sequence). The V gene lost 2 bases and the J gene lost 3 bases, with 14 bases spanning the gap. The CDR3 contains 16 residues. CDR3 in DNA: TGTGCCAGTAGTATAATTTTCAGCGGTATCAATCAGCCCCAGCATTTT. It codes for CASSIIFSGINQPQHF.

The chain employs TRBV28 and TRBJ2-4, with D perhaps TRBD2 (5 bases). Deletions cut 0 bases from V and 1 base from J, with 16 bases between. The CDR3 is 18 amino acids. Germline-derived CDR1 and CDR2 are MDHEN and SYDVKM. Here the CDR3 DNA reads TGTGCCAGCAGTTTATGGCAAGAGGAGAGGGTGGCCAAAAACATTCAGTACTTC. This encodes CASSLWQEERVAKNIQYF.

The chain links TRBV5-1 to TRBJ2-1; 12 bases are a match to TRBD1. V was pared by 0 bases and J by 5 bases, with 0 bases of the junction left unmatched. Germline loops: CDR1 SGHRS, CDR2 YFSETQ. The CDR3 consists of 15 residues. The CDR3 spells CASSLGDRGHNEQFF. CDR3 DNA: TGCGCCAGCAGCTTGGGGGACAGGGGGCACAATGAGCAGTTCTTC. The full variable domain, in which reference TRBV5-1 and TRBJ2-1 provide the parts outside the CDR3, is KAGVTQTPRYLIKTRGQQVTLSCSPISGHRSVSWYQQTPGQGLQFLFEYFSETQRNKGNFPGRFSGRQFSNSRSEMNVSTLELGDSALYLCASSLGDRGHNEQFFGPGTRLTVL.

The chain links TRBV5-1 to TRBJ1-1; D perhaps matches TRBD1 (6 bases). The CDR3 has 11 amino acids. Trimming shortened V by 2 bases and J by 11 bases, and 10 bases separated the two germline ends. Germline V gene lookup returns CDR1 SGHRS and CDR2 YFSETQ. The CDR3 loop reads CASSLGTMAFF. The CDR3 region has the DNA TGCGCCAGCAGCTTAGGGACAATGGCTTTCTTT.

The genes are TRBV6-5 and TRBJ2-1; tentatively, D is TRBD1 (5 bases). V was cut by 3 bases and J by 0 bases, with 12 bases left in between. The CDR3 is 16 amino acids. Germline loops: CDR1 MNHEY, CDR2 SVGAGI. CDR3 loop: CASSYSRAGSYNEQFF. For the CDR3, the DNA is TGTGCCAGCAGTTATTCCAGGGCCGGCTCCTACAATGAGCAGTTCTTC.

V and J are TRBV27 and TRBJ2-7; TRBD1 might be the D (6 bases). CDR1 MNHEY and CDR2 SMNVEV come from the germline V gene (reference sequence). V was trimmed by 6 bases and J by 6 bases, leaving 18 bases between them. The CDR3 spans 14 residues. The CDR3: CASRPLRGMGEQYF. In DNA form, the CDR3 reads TGTGCCAGCAGACCCCTGAGGGGGATGGGCGAGCAGTACTTC.